This T cell receptor beta chain was captured in a study of OX40 agonist ivuxolimab in advanced cancers. Study-level information: Dosing consisted of intravenous ivuxolimab at 0.01 to 10 mg/kg every 2 weeks.

Patients were ruled out by autoimmune disease history or systemic immunosuppression. Blood samples were obtained at baseline, cycle 4 day 1, and cycle 7 day 1. CDR3 length equals 14 residues. V gave up 6 bases and J gave up 9 bases; unmatched junction bases: 8. Germline V gene sequence: CDR1 MNHEY, CDR2 SVGAGI. Produced via immunoSEQ multiplex PCR; TCRdb's table is partial and in-frame only. The profile shows roughly 86,000 clones, 90% to 95% of them singletons. The specimen was CD4+ or CD8+ T cells sorted from blood, collected in a trial of the OX40 agonist ivuxolimab. This rearrangement joins TRBV6-5 to TRBJ1-6; 7 bases are a match to TRBD1. The TCR was taken from an adult with an advanced solid tumor such as melanoma, head and neck, liver or kidney cancer. CDR3 amino acids: CASSGQAIGSPLHF. The CDR3 DNA reads as TGTGCCAGCAGCGGACAGGCGATCGGTTCACCCCTCCACTTT.